These T cell receptor beta chains were read from a single sample in a study of molecular identifiers for immune sequencing clone quantification. TCRdb ran MiXCR on the PCR reads and lists one entry per CDR3 protein. The sample has approximately 590,000 distinct CDR3 sequences, 25% seen once; the top ten hold 0.7% to 0.95%. Material for sequencing was naive CD8+ T cells from blood, with Jurkat cell RNA spiked in. Source of these receptors: a human donor in good health. Some libraries in this study had Jurkat cell RNA spiked in. CDR3s leave out the opening cysteine and the closing phenylalanine or tryptophan. The order of the fields is V gene, J gene, CDR3 protein.

V: TRBV4-3
J: TRBJ1-1
CDR3: ASSQDRAGSNPNTEAF

V: TRBV30
J: TRBJ2-1
CDR3: AWSTDNYNEQF

V: TRBV7-9
J: TRBJ2-3
CDR3: ASSPDRGRLQWSTDTQY

V: TRBV18
J: TRBJ1-5
CDR3: ASSPPEGPQH

V: TRBV2
J: TRBJ1-3
CDR3: ASSEAGNSGNTIY

V: TRBV12-3/TRBV12-4
J: TRBJ1-6
CDR3: ASSPLGSPLH

V: TRBV7-9
J: TRBJ1-6
CDR3: ASSTRTDEFRPLH

V: TRBV27
J: TRBJ1-5
CDR3: ASSLQGHNQPQH

V: TRBV4-2
J: TRBJ2-7
CDR3: ASSQDRLAGGIEQY

V: TRBV9
J: TRBJ2-7
CDR3: ASSVDGGSLEQY

V: TRBV20-1
J: TRBJ1-2
CDR3: SARDTPELYGYT

V: TRBV6-1
J: TRBJ1-2
CDR3: ASSENGQVRYGYT

V: TRBV28
J: TRBJ1-5
CDR3: ASSFTGGNQPQH

V: TRBV5-4
J: TRBJ1-5
CDR3: ASSLGPTDYSNQPQH

V: TRBV7-6
J: TRBJ2-1
CDR3: ASSLLTGSLAGKGNEQF

V: TRBV20-1
J: TRBJ2-3
CDR3: SARDIGLAGFTDTQY